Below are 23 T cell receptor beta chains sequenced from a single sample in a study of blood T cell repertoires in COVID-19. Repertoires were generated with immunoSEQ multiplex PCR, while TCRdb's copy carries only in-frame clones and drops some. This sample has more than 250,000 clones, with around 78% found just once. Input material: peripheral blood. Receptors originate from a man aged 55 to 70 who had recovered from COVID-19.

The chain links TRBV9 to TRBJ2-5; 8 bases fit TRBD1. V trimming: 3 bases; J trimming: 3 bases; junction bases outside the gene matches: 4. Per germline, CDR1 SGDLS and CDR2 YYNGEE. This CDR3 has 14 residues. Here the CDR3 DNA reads TGTGCCAGCAGCGAAGGACAGGGAAAAGAGACCCAGTACTTC. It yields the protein CASSEGQGKETQYF.

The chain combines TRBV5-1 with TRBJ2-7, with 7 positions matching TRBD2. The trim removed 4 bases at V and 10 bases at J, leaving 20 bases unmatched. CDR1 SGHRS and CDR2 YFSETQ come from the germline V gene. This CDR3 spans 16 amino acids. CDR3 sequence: CASSPDRDGGGYSQYF. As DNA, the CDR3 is TGCGCCAGCAGCCCCGACCGTGATGGCGGGGGATACTCCCAGTACTTC.

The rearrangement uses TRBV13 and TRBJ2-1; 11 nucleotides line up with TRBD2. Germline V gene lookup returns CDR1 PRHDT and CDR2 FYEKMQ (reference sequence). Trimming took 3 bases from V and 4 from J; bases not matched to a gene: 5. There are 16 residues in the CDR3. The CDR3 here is CASSFSRTSGYNEQFF. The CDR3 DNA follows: TGTGCCAGCAGCTTTTCCCGGACTAGCGGGTACAATGAGCAGTTCTTC.

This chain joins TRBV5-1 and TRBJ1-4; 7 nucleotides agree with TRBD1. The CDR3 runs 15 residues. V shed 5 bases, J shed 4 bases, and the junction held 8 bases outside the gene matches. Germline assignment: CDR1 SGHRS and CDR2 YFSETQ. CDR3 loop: CASRGQGGFNEKLFF. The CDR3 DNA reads TGCGCCAGCAGAGGCCAGGGGGGATTTAATGAAAAACTGTTTTTT.

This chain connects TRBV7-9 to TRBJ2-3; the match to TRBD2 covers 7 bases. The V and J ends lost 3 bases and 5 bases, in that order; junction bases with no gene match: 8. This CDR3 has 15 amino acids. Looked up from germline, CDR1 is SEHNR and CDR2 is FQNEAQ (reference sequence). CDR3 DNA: TGTGCCAGCAGCTTCCTGGCGGGAGCTGGAGATACGCAGTATTTT. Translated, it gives CASSFLAGAGDTQYF.

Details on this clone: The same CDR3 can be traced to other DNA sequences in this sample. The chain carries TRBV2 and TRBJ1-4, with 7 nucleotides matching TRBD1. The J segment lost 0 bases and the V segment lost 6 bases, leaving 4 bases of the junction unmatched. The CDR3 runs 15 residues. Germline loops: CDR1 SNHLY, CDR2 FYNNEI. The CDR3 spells CASRRQGATNEKLFF. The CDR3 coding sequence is TGTGCCAGCAGGCGACAGGGAGCAACTAATGAAAAACTGTTTTTT.

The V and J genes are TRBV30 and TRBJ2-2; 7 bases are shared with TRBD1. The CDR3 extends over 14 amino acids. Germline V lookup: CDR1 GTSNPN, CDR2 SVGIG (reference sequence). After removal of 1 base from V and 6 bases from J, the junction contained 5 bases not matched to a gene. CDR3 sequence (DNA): TGTGCCTGGAGTGGGGGACAGTTGGCCGGGGAGCTGTTTTTT. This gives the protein CAWSGGQLAGELFF.

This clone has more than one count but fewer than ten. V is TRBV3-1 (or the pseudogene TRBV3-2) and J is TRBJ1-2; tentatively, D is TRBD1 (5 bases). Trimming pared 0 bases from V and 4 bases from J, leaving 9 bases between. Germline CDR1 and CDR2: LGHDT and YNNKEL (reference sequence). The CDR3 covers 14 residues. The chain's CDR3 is CASSQDGQSYGYTF. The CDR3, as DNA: TGTGCCAGCAGCCAAGATGGACAAAGCTATGGCTACACCTTC.

The CDR3 bases are TGTGCCAGCAGCTCTAGCGGGGGGGCCTCTGAGACCCAGTACTTC. Protein product: CASSSSGGASETQYF. V usage is TRBV7-2 and J usage is TRBJ2-5; the match to TRBD2 covers 12 bases. Germline loops: CDR1 SGHTA, CDR2 FQGNSA. The CDR3 spans 15 residues. Losses at the gene ends were 4 bases for V and 5 bases for J; bases not matched to a gene: 5.

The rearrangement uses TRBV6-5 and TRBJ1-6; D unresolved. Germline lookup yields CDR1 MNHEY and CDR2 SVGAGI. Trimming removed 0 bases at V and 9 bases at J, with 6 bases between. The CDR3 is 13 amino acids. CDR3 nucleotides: TGTGCCAGCAGTTACTCGTTCAGTTCACCCCTCCACTTT. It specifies CASSYSFSSPLHF.

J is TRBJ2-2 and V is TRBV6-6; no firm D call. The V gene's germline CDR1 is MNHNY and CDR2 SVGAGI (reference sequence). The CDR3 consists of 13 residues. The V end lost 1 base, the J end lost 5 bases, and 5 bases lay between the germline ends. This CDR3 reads CASSYFMTGELFF. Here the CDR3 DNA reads TGTGCCAGCAGTTACTTCATGACCGGGGAGCTGTTTTTT.

In DNA form, the CDR3 reads TGTGCCAGCACCCTACCCGCGGGACGAGGCGACGAGCAGTACTTC. It specifies CASTLPAGRGDEQYF. The V call is TRBV9, the J call TRBJ2-7; D is perhaps TRBD2 (6 bases). CDR1 is SGDLS and CDR2 is YYNGEE in the germline V gene. Trimming stripped 6 bases from V and 5 bases from J, with 21 bases between. This CDR3 contains 15 residues.

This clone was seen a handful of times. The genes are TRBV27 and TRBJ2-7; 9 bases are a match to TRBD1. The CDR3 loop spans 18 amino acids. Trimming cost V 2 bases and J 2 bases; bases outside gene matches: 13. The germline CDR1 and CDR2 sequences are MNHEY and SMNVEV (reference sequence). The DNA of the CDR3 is TGTGCCAGCAGTTTAGGGACAGGGCGCGGGGGTGGAACCTACGAGCAGTACTTC. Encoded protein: CASSLGTGRGGGTYEQYF.

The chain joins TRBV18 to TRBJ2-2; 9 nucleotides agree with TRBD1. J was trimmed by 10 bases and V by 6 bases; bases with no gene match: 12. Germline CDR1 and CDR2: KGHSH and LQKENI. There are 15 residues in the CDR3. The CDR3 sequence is CASSPQTGGAEELFF. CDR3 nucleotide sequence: TGTGCCAGCTCGCCCCAGACAGGGGGGGCGGAGGAGCTGTTTTTT.

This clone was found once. CDR3 in amino acids: CASSPDRNSNSPLHF. As DNA, the CDR3 is TGTGCCAGCAGCCCCGACAGGAATTCAAATTCACCCCTCCACTTT. The chain is built from TRBV7-2 and TRBJ1-6; weak D call: TRBD1 (6 bases). CDR1 SGHTA and CDR2 FQGNSA come from the germline V gene. The V and J ends lost 5 bases and 7 bases respectively, with 15 bases between them. CDR3 size: 15 residues.

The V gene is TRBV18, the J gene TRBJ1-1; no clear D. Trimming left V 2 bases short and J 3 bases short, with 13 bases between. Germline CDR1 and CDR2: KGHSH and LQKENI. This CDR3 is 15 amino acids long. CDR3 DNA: TGTGCCAGCTCACCAAGCGAGGGTTCGTACACTGAAGCTTTCTTT. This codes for CASSPSEGSYTEAFF. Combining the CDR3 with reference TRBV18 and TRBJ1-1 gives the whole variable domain NAGVMQNPRHLVRRRGQEARLRCSPMKGHSHVYWYRQLPEEGLKFMVYLQKENIIDESGMPKERFSAEFPKEGPSILRIQQVVRGDSAAYFCASSPSEGSYTEAFFGQGTRLTVV.

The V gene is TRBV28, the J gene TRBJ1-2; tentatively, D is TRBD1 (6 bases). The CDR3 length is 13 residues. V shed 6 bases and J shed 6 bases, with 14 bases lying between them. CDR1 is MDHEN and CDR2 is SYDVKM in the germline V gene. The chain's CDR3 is CASRSSGTNGYTF. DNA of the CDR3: TGTGCCAGCAGAAGTTCCGGGACAAATGGCTACACCTTC.

CDR3: CASSERRGAGNTIYF. The DNA of the CDR3 is TGTGCCAGCAGTGAACGGCGGGGTGCTGGAAACACCATATATTTT. The chain carries TRBV2 and TRBJ1-3, with D unclear. Trimming took 2 bases from V and 2 from J, leaving 10 bases between them. There are 15 residues in the CDR3. Germline lookup yields CDR1 SNHLY and CDR2 FYNNEI.

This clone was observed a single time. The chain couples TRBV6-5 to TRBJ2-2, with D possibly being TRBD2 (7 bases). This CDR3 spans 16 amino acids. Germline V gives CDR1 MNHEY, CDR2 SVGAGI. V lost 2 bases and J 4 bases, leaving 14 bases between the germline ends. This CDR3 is CASSYPQGGGTGELFF. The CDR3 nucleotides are TGTGCCAGCAGTTACCCCCAGGGAGGGGGCACCGGGGAGCTGTTTTTT.

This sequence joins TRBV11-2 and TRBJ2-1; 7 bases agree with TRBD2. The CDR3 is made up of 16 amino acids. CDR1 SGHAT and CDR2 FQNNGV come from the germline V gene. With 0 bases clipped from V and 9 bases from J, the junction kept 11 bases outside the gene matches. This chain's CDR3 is CASSLDRRLAMGEQFF. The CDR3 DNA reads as TGTGCCAGCAGCTTAGATCGTAGACTAGCTATGGGTGAGCAGTTCTTC.

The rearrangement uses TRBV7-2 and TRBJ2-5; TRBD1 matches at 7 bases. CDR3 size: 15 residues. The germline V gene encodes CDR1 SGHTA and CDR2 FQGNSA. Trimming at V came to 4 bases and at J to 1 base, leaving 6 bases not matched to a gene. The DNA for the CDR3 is TGTGCCAGCAGCTCGACAGGGACCATCCAAGAGACCCAGTACTTC. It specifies CASSSTGTIQETQYF.

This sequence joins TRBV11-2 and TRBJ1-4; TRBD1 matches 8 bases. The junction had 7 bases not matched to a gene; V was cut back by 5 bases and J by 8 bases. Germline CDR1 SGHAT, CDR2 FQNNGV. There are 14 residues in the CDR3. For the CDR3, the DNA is TGTGCCAGCAGCCAGGGACAGGTGCGAGAAAAACTGTTTTTT. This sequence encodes CASSQGQVREKLFF.

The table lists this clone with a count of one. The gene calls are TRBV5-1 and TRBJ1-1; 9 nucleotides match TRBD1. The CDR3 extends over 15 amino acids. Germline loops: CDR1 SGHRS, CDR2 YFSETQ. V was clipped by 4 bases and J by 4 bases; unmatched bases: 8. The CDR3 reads CASSATGTGITEAFF. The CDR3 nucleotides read TGCGCCAGCAGCGCCACCGGGACAGGGATCACTGAAGCTTTCTTT.